What follows are 27 T cell receptor beta chains derived from one specimen sequenced in a study of T cells in Graves' hyperthyroidism and ophthalmopathy. TCR beta CDR3 regions were amplified from RNA transcripts. The HTBI primer set drove a first-round RT-PCR of the TCR CDR3. One entry per CDR3 protein results from TCRdb running MiXCR on the multiplex PCR reads. The sample holds roughly 840,000 distinct CDR3 sequences, around 39% seen once. Sequenced sample: blood. These receptors were taken from a young man with Graves' hyperthyroidism.

V is TRBV7-3 and J is TRBJ2-1; 9 positions agree with TRBD1. V was clipped by 5 bases and J by 8 bases; unmatched bases: 13. The CDR3 extends over 16 amino acids. The germline V gene encodes CDR1 SGHTA and CDR2 FQGTGA. DNA of the CDR3: TGTGCCAGCAGCGCTACCGGGACAGGGCGCTGGGATGAGCAGTTCTTC. Its protein is CASSATGTGRWDEQFF.

This clonotype was seen many times. The DNA of the CDR3 is TGTGCCAGCAGCTTACGTCTTGAGGGAAGCGCTGAAGCTTTCTTT. This gives the protein CASSLRLEGSAEAFF. This sequence joins TRBV13 and TRBJ1-1, with D unclear. Per the germline V gene, CDR1 is PRHDT and CDR2 is FYEKMQ (reference sequence). V was pared by 2 bases and J by 6 bases, with 16 bases between. The CDR3 loop spans 15 amino acids.

This clonotype was detected many times. This chain links TRBV25-1 with TRBJ1-2; no firm D call. CDR1 is MGHDK and CDR2 is SYGVNS in the germline V gene. This CDR3 has 13 residues. The V end was cut by 3 bases, the J end by 4 bases, with 9 bases between. In DNA, the CDR3 is TGTGCCAGCAGTGATCCGTCCAGCTATGGCTACACCTTC. This codes for CASSDPSSYGYTF.

Many counts were recorded for this clonotype. The chain couples TRBV15 to TRBJ1-1; D uncertain. V lost 1 base to trimming and J lost 10 bases, with 13 bases between them. The length of the CDR3 is 13 residues. In germline, CDR1 is LNHNV, CDR2 YYDKDF (reference sequence). The CDR3 DNA is TGTGCCACCAGCAGAGTCCCCCATCTGTCAGCTTTCTTT. This gives the protein CATSRVPHLSAFF.

The chain couples TRBV6-5 to TRBJ1-4; tentative D call: TRBD1 (6 bases). V gave up 3 bases and J gave up 8 bases, with 16 bases separating them. This CDR3 contains 15 residues. Germline CDR1 and CDR2: MNHEY and SVGAGI. Written as DNA, the CDR3 is TGTGCCAGCAGTTATTCCGGGACACGGCCCGAAAAACTGTTTTTT. It yields the protein CASSYSGTRPEKLFF.

The gene calls are TRBV2 and TRBJ2-2, with D possibly TRBD2 on 6 matching bases. CDR3 length: 14 amino acids. Per germline, CDR1 SNHLY and CDR2 FYNNEI. V shed 5 bases and J shed 6 bases, with 13 bases lying between them. The CDR3 protein is CASSRRGPAGELFF. CDR3 bases: TGTGCCAGCAGTAGGAGGGGCCCGGCCGGGGAGCTGTTTTTT.

V gene TRBV7-9 combines with J gene TRBJ1-5, with a tentative D call TRBD1 (5 bases). This CDR3 region has 14 residues. Germline lookup yields CDR1 SEHNR and CDR2 FQNEAQ (reference sequence). Trimming pared 8 bases from V and 5 bases from J, leaving 16 bases between. Here the CDR3 reads CASLLGGSYQPQHF. CDR3 bases: TGTGCCAGCCTACTGGGGGGATCATATCAGCCCCAGCATTTT.

In this sample, this clonotype turned up a few times. The chain joins TRBV19 to TRBJ1-1; 9 bases agree with TRBD1. The germline CDR1 and CDR2 sequences are LNHDA and SQIVND (reference sequence). V gave up 9 bases and J gave up 5 bases; unmatched junction bases: 13. The length of the CDR3 is 15 residues. CDR3 protein: CASSVWDRAGTEAFF. In DNA, the CDR3 is TGTGCCAGCAGTGTATGGGACAGGGCTGGAACTGAAGCTTTCTTT.

V usage is TRBV19 and J usage is TRBJ1-1; 11 bases fit TRBD1. V was pared by 11 bases and J by 10 bases, with 24 bases of the junction left unmatched. Germline lookup yields CDR1 LNHDA and CDR2 SQIVND (reference sequence). The CDR3 contains 17 residues. The CDR3 here is CAWSGLKWTGGMTRAFF. The CDR3 DNA is TGTGCCTGGAGTGGCCTCAAATGGACAGGGGGCATGACACGAGCTTTCTTT.

CDR3 loop: CASSGGDKANYGYTF. DNA of the CDR3: TGTGCCAGCAGCGGTGGGGACAAGGCTAACTATGGCTACACCTTC. The J gene is TRBJ1-2, the V gene TRBV7-9; tentative D call: TRBD1 (6 bases). The CDR3 spans 15 residues. V was shortened by 5 bases and J by 0 bases, with 13 bases between the two germline ends. CDR1 and CDR2 (germline): SEHNR, FQNEAQ (reference sequence).

At least ten counts were recorded for this clonotype. The chain has TRBV2 and TRBJ1-5; D call uncertain. The V end was cut by 6 bases, the J end by 0 bases, with 9 bases between. The V gene's germline CDR1 is SNHLY and CDR2 FYNNEI. The CDR3 contains 14 residues. The DNA of the CDR3 is TGTGCCAGCAGCGGTCACAGTAGCAATCAGCCCCAGCATTTT. It is translated as CASSGHSSNQPQHF.

The V gene is TRBV7-9, the J gene TRBJ1-2; 10 bases align to TRBD1. Germline CDR1 reads SEHNR; CDR2 reads FQNEAQ (reference sequence). With V trimmed by 7 bases and J by 7 bases, 12 bases remained unmatched. The CDR3 consists of 15 residues. CDR3 sequence reads: CASIPIGQGVGGYTF. The CDR3 DNA follows: TGTGCCAGCATCCCGATTGGACAGGGGGTCGGTGGCTACACCTTC. Using reference TRBV7-9 and TRBJ1-2 for the parts outside the CDR3, the full variable domain is DTGVSQNPRHKITKRGQNVTFRCDPISEHNRLYWYRQTLGQGPEFLTYFQNEAQLEKSRLLSDRFSAERPKGSFSTLEIQRTEQGDSAMYLCASIPIGQGVGGYTFGSGTRLTVV.

As regards this clonotype: A much larger clone is a single base away; this may be a read error. The V and J genes are TRBV7-8 and TRBJ1-6; D gene uncertain. The CDR3 runs to 13 residues. CDR1 is SGHVS and CDR2 is FQNEAQ in the germline V gene. CDR3 bases: TGTGCCAGCAGCCTCAACTATAATTCATCCCTCCACTTT. It is translated as CASSLNYNSSLHF.

As regards this clonotype: This may arise from a read error, as a much more abundant clone is one base away. The DNA is omitted, as the CDR3 cannot be located on it reliably, and the CDR3 follows TCRdb's listing. This rearrangement joins TRBV29-1 to TRBJ1-1; the DNA was not used to check the table's D call, TRBD1. Germline CDR1 and CDR2: SQVTM and ANQGSEA. Both ends counted, the CDR3 spans 14 residues. CDR3 sequence: CSVGAGTVNTEVFF.

This clonotype was picked up a small number of times. The chain employs TRBV10-3 and TRBJ2-2; TRBD1 or TRBD2 may be the D gene (5 bases each). The V and J ends lost 10 bases and 3 bases respectively, with 18 bases between them. The CDR3 sequence is 15 residues long. Germline V gives CDR1 ENHRY, CDR2 SYGVKD. The CDR3 region has the DNA TGTGCCAGCAGCTACGGGGCTACCTACACCGGGGAGCTGTTTTTT. Its protein is CASSYGATYTGELFF.

There are a few counts of this clonotype. The rearrangement uses TRBV6-5 and TRBJ1-4, with unresolved D. Trimming removed 2 bases at V and 2 bases at J, with 9 bases between. The CDR3 length is 15 residues. The V gene's germline CDR1 is MNHEY and CDR2 SVGAGI. In nucleotides, the CDR3 is TGTGCCAGCAGTTACAGGTTGGGCACTAATGAAAAACTGTTTTTT. Translation gives CASSYRLGTNEKLFF.

The chain combines TRBV19 with TRBJ1-4; D is uncertain. The CDR3 spans 14 residues. The ends were cut back, 8 bases at V and 7 bases at J, with 17 bases in the middle. CDR1 and CDR2 (germline): LNHDA, SQIVND (reference sequence). In nucleotides, the CDR3 is TGTGCCAGTCGCAGCGAGGCTGTGGGTGAAAAACTGTTTTTT. The encoded protein is CASRSEAVGEKLFF.

The V and J genes are TRBV11-1 and TRBJ2-5, with 7 bases matching TRBD2. V was pared by 4 bases and J by 5 bases, with 10 bases of the junction left unmatched. CDR3 length: 15 residues. Germline V gene data show CDR1 as SGHAT and CDR2 as FQDESV (reference sequence). The CDR3 DNA sequence: TGTGCCAGCAGCTGGCCGGCGGGAGAGGCTGAGACCCAGTACTTC. Translating gives CASSWPAGEAETQYF.

This clonotype has a count of ten or more. J is TRBJ1-1 and V is TRBV15; possible D gene TRBD1, 6 bases. Trimming took off 3 bases at V and 1 base at J, with 12 bases between the two ends. The germline V gene has CDR1 LNHNV and CDR2 YYDKDF (reference sequence). There are 15 residues in the CDR3. The CDR3 reads CATSSDRFPNTEAFF. The DNA of the CDR3 is TGTGCCACCAGCAGCGACAGGTTTCCGAACACTGAAGCTTTCTTT.

The rearrangement links TRBV11-2 to TRBJ1-1; TRBD1 might be the D (6 bases). CDR1 and CDR2 (germline): SGHAT, FQNNGV. The CDR3 covers 14 residues. V lost 5 bases and J 5 bases, leaving 15 bases between the germline ends. The CDR3 loop reads CASSTYREGTEAFF. DNA for the CDR3: TGTGCCAGCAGCACGTACAGGGAGGGGACTGAAGCTTTCTTT.

Remarks on this clonotype: The junction departs from the called germline gene at one end, perhaps through a read error. The chain carries TRBV7-2 and TRBJ2-7; 11 nucleotides match TRBD1. The CDR3 loop spans 15 amino acids. Germline loops: CDR1 SGHTA, CDR2 FQGNSA. The CDR3 reads CASSLGTGGTYEQHF. CDR3 DNA: TGTGCCAGCAGCTTAGGGACAGGGGGCACCTACGAGCAGCACTTC.

This clonotype has ten or more counts. The chain links TRBV10-2 to TRBJ2-7; TRBD1 matches 7 bases. Trimming removed 4 bases from V and 4 bases from J; junction bases left unmatched: 4. The length of the CDR3 is 13 residues. Germline V gives CDR1 WSHSY, CDR2 SAAADI. CDR3 protein: CASSVGRGYEQYF. For the CDR3, the DNA is TGCGCCAGCAGTGTGGGCAGGGGGTACGAGCAGTACTTC.

This clonotype showed up just once. This chain links TRBV4-2 with TRBJ2-5; D gene unclear. Per germline, CDR1 LGHNA and CDR2 YNFKEQ. Trimming cost V 0 bases and J 6 bases, with 17 bases left between them. This CDR3 spans 16 amino acids. The CDR3 nucleotides are TGTGCCAGCAGCCAAGATCCCTTCCCGGCCCGGCAGACCCAGTACTTC. Encoded protein: CASSQDPFPARQTQYF.

The V and J genes are TRBV6-6 and TRBJ1-5, with D hard to call. The germline V gene encodes CDR1 MNHNY and CDR2 SVGAGI (reference sequence). The CDR3 length is 13 residues. V dropped 4 bases and J dropped 7 bases, with 11 bases sitting between them. The CDR3 loop is CASSLASEQPQHF. DNA of the CDR3: TGTGCCAGCAGTTTGGCGTCTGAGCAGCCCCAGCATTTT.

This clonotype has more than one count but fewer than ten. V and J are TRBV14 and TRBJ2-5; D is perhaps TRBD1 or TRBD2 (6 bases each). Trimming took 0 bases from V and 0 from J, leaving 14 bases between them. This CDR3 comprises 17 residues. Germline assignment: CDR1 SGHDN and CDR2 FVKESK. The DNA for the CDR3 is TGTGCCAGCAGCCAAGAAAAGGGGGGACTCTACCAAGAGACCCAGTACTTC. Protein sequence: CASSQEKGGLYQETQYF. The full variable domain, rest sourced from reference TRBV14 and TRBJ2-5, is EAGVTQFPSHSVIEKGQTVTLRCDPISGHDNLYWYRRVMGKEIKFLLHFVKESKQDESGMPNNRFLAERTGGTYSTLKVQPAELEDSGVYFCASSQEKGGLYQETQYFGPGTRLLVL.

Comment on this clonotype: One end of the junction fails to match germline, which may point to a read error. V gene TRBV9 combines with J gene TRBJ2-2; no reliable D call. The CDR3 covers 13 residues. The germline gives CDR1 SGDLS, CDR2 YYNGEE. CDR3 DNA: TGCGCCAGCAGCCAACTACTCACCGGGGAGCTGTTTTTT. This encodes CASSQLLTGELFF.

As to this clonotype: The conserved phenylalanine or tryptophan normally closing the CDR3 is absent here, so this likely arose from a read error. The chain couples TRBV12-3 or TRBV12-4 to TRBJ1-1; possibly TRBD1 for D (6 bases). The CDR3 extends over 15 amino acids. Deletions cut 2 bases from V and 1 base from J, with 11 bases between. The CDR3 nucleotides are TGTGCCAGCAGTTTAAGGGGGGACCAGAACACTGAAGCTTTCCTT. This encodes CASSLRGDQNTEAFL.